Listed below are T cell receptor beta chains from one sample, sequenced in a study of post-analysis software for immune sequencing data. TCRdb analysed the PCR reads with MiXCR anew, one entry per CDR3 protein. The sample comprises 400,000 to 500,000 distinct CDR3 sequences, roughly 38% of which are singletons, and roughly 8.2% rests with the top ten. The sample consisted of blood. These receptors came from a girl aged 2-10 years with multiple sclerosis. Both conserved end residues are part of each CDR3. D genes are given only for firm matches. Only some rows state a clone size, as once, few, many or a class for expanded clones.

>15|.|TRBV4-1|.|TRBJ2-6
CASSQDHPGANVLTF
TGCGCCAGCAGCCAAGATCACCCTGGGGCCAACGTCCTGACTTTC
>17|.|TRBV7-3|.|TRBJ1-1
CASSPAPDRERDTEAFF
TGTGCCAGCAGCCCAGCCCCGGACAGAGAGAGGGACACTGAAGCTTTCTTT
>15|few|TRBV10-2|TRBD1|TRBJ2-2
CASTRRDRVAGELFF
TGCGCCAGCACAAGGCGGGACAGGGTGGCCGGGGAGCTGTTTTTT
>14|few|TRBV4-1|.|TRBJ1-2
CASSQERQIYGYTF
TGCGCCAGCAGCCAAGAGCGACAGATCTATGGCTACACCTTC
>14|.|TRBV29-1|.|TRBJ2-5
CSPRQPPPQETQYF
TGCAGCCCCAGACAGCCACCTCCTCAAGAGACCCAGTACTTC
>15|.|TRBV28|.|TRBJ2-1
CASSRPGYTYNEQFF
TGTGCCAGCAGCCGGCCAGGGTACACCTACAATGAGCAGTTCTTC
>16|.|TRBV5-1|.|TRBJ2-3
CASSASRDGATDTQYF
TGCGCCAGCAGTGCATCCCGGGACGGGGCGACAGATACGCAGTATTTT
>13|few|TRBV20-1|TRBD2|TRBJ2-5
CSARTSGGWEQYF
TGCAGTGCTAGAACTAGCGGGGGCTGGGAGCAGTACTTC
>15|few|TRBV29-1|.|TRBJ2-1
CSVIPYPTVYNEQFF
TGCAGCGTAATCCCCTACCCGACTGTATACAATGAGCAGTTCTTC
>14|.|TRBV12-3/TRBV12-4|TRBD2|TRBJ2-7
CASSFAGVAYEQYF
TGTGCCAGCAGTTTCGCGGGAGTGGCCTACGAGCAGTACTTC
>18|.|TRBV5-6|.|TRBJ2-4
CASSRMGTDALAKNIQYF
TGTGCCAGCAGCCGGATGGGGACCGACGCTCTAGCCAAAAACATTCAGTACTTC
>13|few|TRBV12-3/TRBV12-4|TRBD1|TRBJ1-5
CASSITGEQPQHF
TGTGCCAGCAGTATTACAGGGGAACAGCCCCAGCATTTT
>13|.|TRBV27|.|TRBJ1-1
CASSLTSQGEAFF
TGTGCCAGCAGTCTAACATCTCAGGGTGAAGCTTTCTTT
>16|.|TRBV2|TRBD1|TRBJ2-7
CASSGLKGQGAREQYF
TGTGCCAGCAGTGGACTGAAGGGACAGGGGGCGCGCGAGCAGTACTTC